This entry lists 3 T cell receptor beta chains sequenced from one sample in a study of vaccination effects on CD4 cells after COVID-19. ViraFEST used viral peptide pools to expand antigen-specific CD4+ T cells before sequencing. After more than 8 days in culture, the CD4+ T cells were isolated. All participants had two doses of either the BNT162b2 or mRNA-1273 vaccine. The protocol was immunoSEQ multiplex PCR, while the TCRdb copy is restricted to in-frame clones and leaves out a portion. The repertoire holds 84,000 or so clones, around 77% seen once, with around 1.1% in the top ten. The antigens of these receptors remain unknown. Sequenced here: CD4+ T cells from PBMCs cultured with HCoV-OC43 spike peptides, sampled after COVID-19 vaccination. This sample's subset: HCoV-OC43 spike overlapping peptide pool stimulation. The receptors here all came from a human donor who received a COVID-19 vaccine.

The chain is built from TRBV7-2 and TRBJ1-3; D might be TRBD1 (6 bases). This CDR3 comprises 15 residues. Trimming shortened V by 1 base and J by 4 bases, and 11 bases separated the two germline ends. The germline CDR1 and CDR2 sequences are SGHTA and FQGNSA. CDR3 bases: TGTGCCAGCAGCTTAGTGCGGACAGCAGGAAACACCATATATTTT. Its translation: CASSLVRTAGNTIYF.

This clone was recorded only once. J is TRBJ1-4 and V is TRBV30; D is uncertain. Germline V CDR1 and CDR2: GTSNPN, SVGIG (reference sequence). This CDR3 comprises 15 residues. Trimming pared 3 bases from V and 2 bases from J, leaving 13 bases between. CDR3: CAWRKRHLTNEKLFF. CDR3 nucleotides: TGTGCCTGGAGAAAAAGACACCTTACTAATGAAAAACTGTTTTTT.

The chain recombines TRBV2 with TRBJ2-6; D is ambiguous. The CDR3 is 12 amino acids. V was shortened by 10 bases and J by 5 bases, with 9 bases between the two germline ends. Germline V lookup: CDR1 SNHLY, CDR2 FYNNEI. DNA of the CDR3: TGTGCCACGTCAGAACGGGCCAACGTCCTGACTTTC. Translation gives CATSERANVLTF.